This T cell receptor (beta chain) derives from a study of T cell clones after liver transplantation. Study findings and constraints: Graft donor-reactive T cells may have migrated into the graft rather than being deleted.

Of note for this clone: Its antigen is not identified.

The CDR3 totals 13 residues. Germline V gene lookup returns CDR1 KGHSH and CDR2 LQKENI. Deletions cut 8 bases from V and 2 bases from J, with 12 bases between. Using immunoSEQ multiplex PCR, the repertoire was profiled, and TCRdb retains in-frame clones only, with some absent. The sample records about 58,000 clones, less than 85% being singletons. This clonotype was sampled from a human patient who received a liver transplant. Some T cells may originate from the graft donor. The genes are TRBV18 and TRBJ2-5, with D unclear. The sample consisted of CD4+ T cells from blood, taken at the roughly 16-month timepoint. CDR3 in amino acids: CASAPVGQETQYF. The CDR3 nucleotides are TGTGCCAGCGCCCCGGTGGGACAAGAGACCCAGTACTTC.